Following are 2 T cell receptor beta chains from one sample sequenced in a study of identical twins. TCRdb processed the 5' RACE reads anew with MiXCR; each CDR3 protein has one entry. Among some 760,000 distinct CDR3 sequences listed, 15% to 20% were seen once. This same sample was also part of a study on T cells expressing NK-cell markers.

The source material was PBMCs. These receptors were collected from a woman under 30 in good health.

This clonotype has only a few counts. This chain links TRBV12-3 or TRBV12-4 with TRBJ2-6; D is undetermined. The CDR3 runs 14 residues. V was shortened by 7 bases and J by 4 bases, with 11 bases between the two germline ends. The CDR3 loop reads CASMSIRGANVLTF. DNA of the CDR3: TGTGCCAGCATGTCTATCCGCGGGGCCAACGTCCTGACTTTC.

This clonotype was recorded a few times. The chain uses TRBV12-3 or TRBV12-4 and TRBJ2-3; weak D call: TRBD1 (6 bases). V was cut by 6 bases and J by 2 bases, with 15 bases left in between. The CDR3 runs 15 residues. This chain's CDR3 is CASRLFGGPTDTQYF. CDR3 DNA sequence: TGTGCCAGCAGGCTCTTTGGGGGCCCCACAGATACGCAGTATTTT.